This TCR beta chain emerged from a study of blood T cell repertoires in COVID-19. The data were produced by immunoSEQ multiplex PCR, yet TCRdb's version contains in-frame clones alone and is incomplete. Of 250,000 to 350,000 clones in the sample, around 89% were seen once. V lost 7 bases to trimming and J lost 0 bases, with 7 bases between them. CDR3 length: 13 amino acids. Per germline, CDR1 SNHLY and CDR2 FYNNEI. The gene calls are TRBV2 and TRBJ1-5; D gene uncertain. The receptor comes from a woman aged 45-65 years with COVID-19, enrolled during active disease. Sequencing was carried out using peripheral blood. The CDR3: CASTLLSNQPQHF. The CDR3 DNA sequence: TGTGCCAGCACTCTTCTTAGCAATCAGCCCCAGCATTTT.